Listed below are T cell receptor beta chains from one sample, sequenced in a study of blood T cell repertoires in COVID-19. Some clones are missing from TCRdb's copy, which holds only in-frame ones; the method was immunoSEQ multiplex PCR. The data show 250,000 to 350,000 clones, less than 85% seen once. The sequenced material came from peripheral blood. These receptors were collected from a human donor with COVID-19, enrolled during active disease. The donor label of this sample is uncertain. The conserved cysteine and the conserved F or W are not part of the CDR3 here.

J: TRBJ1-3; V: TRBV30; CDR3: AWGRGSGNTIY
J: TRBJ2-7; V: TRBV7-7; CDR3: ASSRGQESSYEQY
J: TRBJ1-5; V: TRBV27; CDR3: ASSSRTGIGQPQH
J: TRBJ1-2; V: TRBV19; CDR3: ASSPGTGGLGGYT
J: TRBJ2-2; V: TRBV14; CDR3: ASSLQQSGAGELF
J: TRBJ2-3; V: TRBV7-2; CDR3: ASSSNSGGEDTQY
J: TRBJ2-3; V: TRBV15; CDR3: ATSRERLAGADTQY
J: TRBJ1-1; V: TRBV7-9; CDR3: ASSWGQRDTEAF
J: TRBJ1-2; V: TRBV28; CDR3: ASSSARPTGGDNYGYT
J: TRBJ2-2; V: TRBV5-1; CDR3: ASSLTSAGTGELF
J: TRBJ1-5; V: TRBV27; CDR3: ASSLLGGNQPQH
J: TRBJ1-1; V: TRBV30; CDR3: AWRSSGKAF
J: TRBJ2-7; V: TRBV11-2; CDR3: ASTLAGGSYEQY
J: TRBJ2-5; V: TRBV6-2/TRBV6-3; CDR3: ASSYLRQGKTQY
J: TRBJ2-7; V: TRBV10-1; CDR3: ASSESLADSYEQY
J: TRBJ2-1; V: TRBV5-1; CDR3: ASSLDIAGPTYNEQF